This T cell receptor (beta chain) was captured by sequencing in a study of control samples from healthy donors and cancer patients. Between the trimmed V and J ends, which lost 5 bases and 0 bases, there was a span of 14 bases. The CDR3 has 17 amino acids. In germline, CDR1 is LGHNT, CDR2 FRNRAP. Data came from immunoSEQ multiplex PCR; TCRdb stores just in-frame clones and leaves some out. This table has about 200,000 clones, approximately 91% appearing once. Material: blood. The sequence was collected from a man aged 25-40 years in good health. The chain employs TRBV12-5 and TRBJ2-6; D is uncertain. CDR3 residues: CASGLPESHSGANVLTF. CDR3 DNA sequence: TGTGCTAGTGGTCTCCCAGAGTCTCACTCTGGGGCCAACGTCCTGACTTTC.